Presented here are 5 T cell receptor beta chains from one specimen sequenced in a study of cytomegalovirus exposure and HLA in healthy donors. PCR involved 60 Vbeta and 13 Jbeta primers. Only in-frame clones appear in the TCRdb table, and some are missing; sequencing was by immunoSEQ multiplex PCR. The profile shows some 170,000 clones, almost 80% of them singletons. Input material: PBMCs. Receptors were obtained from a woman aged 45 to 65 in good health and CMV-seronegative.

In DNA form, the CDR3 reads TGTGCCAGCAGGAGGAGGGGGGGCGCGGAGACCCAGTACTTC. It specifies CASRRRGGAETQYF. The gene calls are TRBV6-5 and TRBJ2-5; D is possibly TRBD2 (7 bases). This CDR3 spans 14 amino acids. With 6 bases removed from V and 5 bases from J, the gap between germline ends came to 16 bases. From germline, CDR1 is MNHEY and CDR2 SVGAGI.

As DNA, the CDR3 is TGTGCCAGCAAGCTTGATTTCCAGGGAGAAAAACTGTTTTTT. Protein: CASKLDFQGEKLFF. This chain links TRBV7-8 with TRBJ1-4; D perhaps matches TRBD1 (5 bases). The CDR3 is 14 residues long. Germline-derived CDR1 and CDR2 are SGHVS and FQNEAQ. V was pared by 7 bases and J by 8 bases, with 17 bases between.

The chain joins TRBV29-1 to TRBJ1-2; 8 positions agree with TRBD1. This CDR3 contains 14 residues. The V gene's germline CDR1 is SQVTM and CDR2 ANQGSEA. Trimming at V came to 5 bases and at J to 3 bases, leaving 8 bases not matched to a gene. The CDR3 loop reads CSVLTGGLDYGYTF. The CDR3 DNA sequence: TGCAGCGTTCTTACAGGGGGATTGGACTATGGCTACACCTTC.

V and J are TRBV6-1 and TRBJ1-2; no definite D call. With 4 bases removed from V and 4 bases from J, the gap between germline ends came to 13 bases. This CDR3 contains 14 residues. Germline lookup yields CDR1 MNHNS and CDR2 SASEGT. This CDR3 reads CASSVSQDSYGYTF. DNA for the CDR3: TGTGCCAGCAGTGTTTCCCAGGATAGCTATGGCTACACCTTC.

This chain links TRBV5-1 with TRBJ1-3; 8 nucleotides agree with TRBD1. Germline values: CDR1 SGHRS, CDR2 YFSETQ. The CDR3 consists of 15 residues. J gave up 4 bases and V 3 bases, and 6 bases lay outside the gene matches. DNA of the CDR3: TGCGCCAGCAGCTCGACAGGGGTTGGCGGAAACACCATATATTTT. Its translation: CASSSTGVGGNTIYF.